This passage covers 15 T cell receptor beta chains from one sample sequenced in a study of response to subunit inactivated influenza vaccine. TCRdb used MiXCR to reprocess the RT-PCR reads, holding one entry per CDR3 protein. There are about 540,000 distinct CDR3 sequences in the sample; less than 25% occur only once, and 2.5% to 3% lies in the top ten. Separately, the same data were catalogued under a study of T cells expressing NK-cell markers. From that second work: Template switching by 5'RACE with UMIs generated the TCR beta cDNA.

The specimen comprised CD4+ T cells sorted from PBMCs, sampled about 12 days after vaccination. Every receptor here comes from a man aged 45-65 years who received an inactivated influenza vaccine.

The rearrangement links TRBV7-9 to TRBJ2-7; TRBD1 aligns across 8 bases. J gave up 4 bases and V 5 bases, and 16 bases lay outside the gene matches. Germline-derived CDR1 and CDR2 are SEHNR and FQNEAQ (reference sequence). The CDR3 extends over 17 amino acids. CDR3 residues: CASSRGGGTGQGYEQYF. CDR3 coding DNA: TGTGCCAGCAGCCGGGGCGGTGGGACAGGCCAGGGGTACGAGCAGTACTTC.

V usage is TRBV6-2 or TRBV6-3 and J usage is TRBJ1-1; TRBD1 matches 8 bases. Germline-derived CDR1 and CDR2 are MNHEY and SVGEGT. The CDR3 loop spans 14 amino acids. V shed 6 bases and J 7 bases; nucleotides not matched to a gene: 10. CDR3 protein: CASSHGTGLSEAFF. CDR3 in DNA: TGTGCCAGCAGCCACGGGACAGGCCTTAGTGAAGCTTTCTTT.

The rearrangement uses TRBV20-1 and TRBJ1-1; no definite D call. The CDR3 is made up of 15 amino acids. V was shortened by 3 bases and J by 0 bases, with 14 bases between the two germline ends. The germline V gene has CDR1 DFQATT and CDR2 SNEGSKA (reference sequence). The CDR3: CSASGLVALNTEAFF. CDR3 bases: TGCAGTGCTAGTGGACTCGTCGCACTGAACACTGAAGCTTTCTTT.

The genes are TRBV7-2 and TRBJ2-3; D assignment may be TRBD1 or TRBD2 (6 bases each). The CDR3 consists of 13 residues. Germline CDR1 is SGHTA and CDR2 is FQGNSA. The germline V and J ends were trimmed by 5 bases and 5 bases, with 11 bases remaining between them. CDR3 nucleotide sequence: TGTGCCAGCAGCATACAGGGAGGAGATACGCAGTATTTT. It yields the protein CASSIQGGDTQYF.

This clonotype was seen repeatedly, ten times or more. The chain employs TRBV5-1 and TRBJ2-1; D perhaps matches TRBD1 (6 bases). Trimming left V 4 bases short and J 4 bases short, with 18 bases between. Germline CDR1 reads SGHRS; CDR2 reads YFSETQ. There are 16 residues in the CDR3. The CDR3 DNA is TGCGCCAGCAGCCCGCTCCCCAATACAGGGTACAATGAGCAGTTCTTC. This translates into CASSPLPNTGYNEQFF.

The chain uses TRBV6-4 and TRBJ1-2; D call uncertain. Germline CDR1 MRHNA, CDR2 SNTAGT. CDR3 length equals 12 residues. The V gene lost 2 bases and the J gene lost 3 bases, with 4 bases spanning the gap. The CDR3 here is CASSDGDYGYTF. Written as DNA, the CDR3 is TGTGCCAGCAGTGACGGGGACTATGGCTACACCTTC.

This clonotype turned up a few times. The chain carries TRBV12-3 or TRBV12-4 and TRBJ1-2, with TRBD1 identical over 7 bases. The CDR3 spans 13 residues. J was trimmed by 4 bases and V by 2 bases; bases with no gene match: 1. The CDR3: CASSLQGVYGYTF. The DNA for the CDR3 is TGTGCCAGCAGTTTACAGGGGGTCTATGGCTACACCTTC.

The chain couples TRBV10-2 to TRBJ2-7; 10 bases align to TRBD2. This CDR3 contains 14 residues. Looked up from germline, CDR1 is WSHSY and CDR2 is SAAADI. V was clipped by 6 bases and J by 7 bases; unmatched bases: 9. This CDR3 is CASSEAGGPREQYF. For the CDR3, the DNA is TGCGCCAGCAGCGAAGCGGGAGGGCCTCGTGAGCAGTACTTC.

This clonotype has just a few counts. V is TRBV6-2 or TRBV6-3 and J is TRBJ2-7; D not resolved. With 3 bases removed from V and 3 bases from J, the gap between germline ends came to 18 bases. CDR1 is MNHEY, CDR2 SVGEGT, per germline. The CDR3 has 16 residues. This chain's CDR3 is CASSYSLLRPNYEQYF. The CDR3 nucleotides are TGTGCCAGCAGTTATTCCCTCCTACGGCCAAACTACGAGCAGTACTTC.

This sequence joins TRBV9 and TRBJ2-2; D is unresolved. V lost 2 bases, J lost 6 bases, and 11 bases lay in between. The CDR3 runs 14 residues. Germline values: CDR1 SGDLS, CDR2 YYNGEE. The CDR3 region is CASSVGPPPGELFF. CDR3 nucleotides: TGTGCCAGCAGCGTTGGACCCCCGCCCGGGGAGCTGTTTTTT.

The rearrangement links TRBV6-1 to TRBJ2-7; D is uncertain. The V end lost 5 bases, the J end lost 0 bases, and 17 bases lay between the germline ends. Looked up from germline, CDR1 is MNHNS and CDR2 is SASEGT. The CDR3 extends over 16 amino acids. The CDR3 region is CASSPSFQPISYEQYF. CDR3 nucleotide sequence: TGTGCCAGCAGTCCGTCTTTCCAGCCCATCTCCTACGAGCAGTACTTC.

Here the CDR3 reads CASSLDVRGGYTF. Here the CDR3 DNA reads TGCGCCAGCAGCTTGGATGTCCGTGGTGGCTACACCTTC. The J gene is TRBJ1-2, the V gene TRBV5-1; D is ambiguous. CDR3 length: 13 amino acids. Trimming took off 0 bases at V and 7 bases at J, with 10 bases between the two ends. Germline CDR1 and CDR2: SGHRS and YFSETQ.

The chain is built from TRBV28 and TRBJ2-5; 8 nucleotides match TRBD1. Trimming cost V 8 bases and J 5 bases; bases outside gene matches: 13. In germline, CDR1 is MDHEN, CDR2 SYDVKM. This CDR3 is 15 amino acids long. The CDR3 spells CASHHPGTGLETQYF. DNA for the CDR3: TGTGCCAGCCACCACCCCGGGACAGGACTGGAGACCCAGTACTTC. Full variable domain (outside the CDR3, taken from reference TRBV28 and TRBJ2-5): DVKVTQSSRYLVKRTGEKVFLECVQDMDHENMFWYRQDPGLGLRLIYFSYDVKMKEKGDIPEGYSVSREKKERFSLILESASTNQTSMYLCASHHPGTGLETQYFGPGTRLLVL.

This clonotype showed up just a few times. This chain's CDR3 is CASSPLGRDGEKLFF. The DNA for the CDR3 is TGTGCCAGCAGCCCTTTAGGGAGGGATGGTGAAAAACTGTTTTTT. This chain links TRBV6-1 with TRBJ1-4; no firm D call. The V end was cut by 6 bases, the J end by 7 bases, with 18 bases between. Germline loops: CDR1 MNHNS, CDR2 SASEGT. The length of the CDR3 is 15 residues.

This clonotype was counted only a few times. The chain has TRBV12-3 or TRBV12-4 and TRBJ1-2; D remains unclear. Trimming cost V 1 base and J 8 bases, with 11 bases left between them. This CDR3 has 13 amino acids. CDR3 region: CASSLGQLGGYTF. CDR3 nucleotides: TGTGCCAGCAGTTTAGGGCAACTAGGAGGCTACACCTTC.